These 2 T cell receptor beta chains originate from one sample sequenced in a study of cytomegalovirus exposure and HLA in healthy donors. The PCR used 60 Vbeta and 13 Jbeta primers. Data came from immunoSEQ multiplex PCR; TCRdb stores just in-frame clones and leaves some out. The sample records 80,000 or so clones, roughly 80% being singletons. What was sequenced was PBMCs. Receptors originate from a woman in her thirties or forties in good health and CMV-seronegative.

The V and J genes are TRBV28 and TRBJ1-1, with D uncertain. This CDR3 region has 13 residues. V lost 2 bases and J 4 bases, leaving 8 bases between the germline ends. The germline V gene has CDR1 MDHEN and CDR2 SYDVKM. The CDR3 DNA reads TGTGCCAGCAGTTTACGGGAGATCACTGAAGCTTTCTTT. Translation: CASSLREITEAFF. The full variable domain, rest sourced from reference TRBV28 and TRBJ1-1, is DVKVTQSSRYLVKRTGEKVFLECVQDMDHENMFWYRQDPGLGLRLIYFSYDVKMKEKGDIPEGYSVSREKKERFSLILESASTNQTSMYLCASSLREITEAFFGQGTRLTVV.

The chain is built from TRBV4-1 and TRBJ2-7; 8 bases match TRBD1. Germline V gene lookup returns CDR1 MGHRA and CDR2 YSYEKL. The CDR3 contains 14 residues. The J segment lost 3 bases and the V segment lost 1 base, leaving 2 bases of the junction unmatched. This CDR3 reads CASSQVTGGYEQYF. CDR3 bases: TGCGCCAGCAGCCAAGTCACAGGGGGCTACGAGCAGTACTTC.